This record concerns one TCR beta chain sequence. The target antigen is unknown. The read halts 3 residues ahead of the CDR3 end, with the missing end drawn from the germline J gene. Method: immunoSEQ multiplex PCR; TCRdb's copy keeps in-frame clones and lacks some. Across around 30,000 clones, the top ten clones capture approximately 1.9% of the sample. The nonmyeloablative bone marrow transplants came from related graft donors, with transient mixed chimerism. Unstimulated regulatory T cells (CD4+CD25+CD127-), CD4+CD25- non-regulatory cells, CD4 and CD8 cells were FACS-sorted from thawed PBMCs. CDR1 is SNHLY and CDR2 is FYNNEI in the germline V gene. CDR3 length: 16 amino acids. J lost 2 bases, V lost 7 bases, and 7 bases had no gene match. The data were taken from a study of Tregs in tolerant kidney transplant recipients. Broader study findings: Findings come from small patient numbers and require larger validation. Changing PCR primers prevented nucleotide comparison between some patients' samples.

This sample comprised CD4+ T cells from blood (PBMCs), obtained 24 months after the transplant. The chain recombines TRBV2 with TRBJ2-1; 11 nucleotides align to TRBD2. The clonotype originates from a human patient who received a combined kidney and bone marrow transplant. T cells may partly derive from the graft donor. CDR3 DNA (partial): TGTGCCAGCACCGCCCTACTAGCGGGGGCCTACAATGAG. Residues: CASTALLAGAYNE. The full CDR3 sequence reads CASTALLAGAYNEQFF.